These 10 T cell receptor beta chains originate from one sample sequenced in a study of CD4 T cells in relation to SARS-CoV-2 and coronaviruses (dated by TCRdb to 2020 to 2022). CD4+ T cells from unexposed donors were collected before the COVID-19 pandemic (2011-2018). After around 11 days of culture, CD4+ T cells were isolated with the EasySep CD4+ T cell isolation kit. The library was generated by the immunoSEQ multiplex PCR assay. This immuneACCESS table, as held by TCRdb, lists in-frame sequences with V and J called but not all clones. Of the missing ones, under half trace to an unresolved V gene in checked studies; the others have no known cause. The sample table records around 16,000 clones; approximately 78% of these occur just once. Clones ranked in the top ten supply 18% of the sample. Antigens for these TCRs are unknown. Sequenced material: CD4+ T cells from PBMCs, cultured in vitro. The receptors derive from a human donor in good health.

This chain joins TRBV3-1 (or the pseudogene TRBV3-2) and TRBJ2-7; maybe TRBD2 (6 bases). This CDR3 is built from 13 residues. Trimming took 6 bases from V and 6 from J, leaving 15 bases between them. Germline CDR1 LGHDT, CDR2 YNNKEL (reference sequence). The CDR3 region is CASRPRLVGEQYF. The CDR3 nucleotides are TGTGCCAGCAGGCCGCGACTAGTGGGCGAGCAGTACTTC.

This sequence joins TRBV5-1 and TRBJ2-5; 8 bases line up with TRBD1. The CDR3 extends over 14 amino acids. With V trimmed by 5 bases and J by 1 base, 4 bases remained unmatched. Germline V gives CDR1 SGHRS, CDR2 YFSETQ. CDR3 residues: CASSQDRGQETQYF. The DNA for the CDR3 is TGCGCCAGCAGTCAAGACAGGGGCCAAGAGACCCAGTACTTC.

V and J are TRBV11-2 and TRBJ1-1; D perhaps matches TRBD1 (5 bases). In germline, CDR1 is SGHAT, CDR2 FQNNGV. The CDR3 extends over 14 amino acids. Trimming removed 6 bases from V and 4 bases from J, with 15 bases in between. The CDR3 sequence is CASRKTYGGTEAFF. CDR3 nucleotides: TGTGCCAGCAGAAAAACCTACGGGGGCACTGAAGCTTTCTTT.

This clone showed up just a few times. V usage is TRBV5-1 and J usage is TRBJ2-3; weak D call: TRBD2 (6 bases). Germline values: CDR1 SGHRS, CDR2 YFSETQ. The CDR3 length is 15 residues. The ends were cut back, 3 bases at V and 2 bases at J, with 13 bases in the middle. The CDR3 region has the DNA TGCGCCAGCAGCTCTCGGGACTTTCTCACAGATACGCAGTATTTT. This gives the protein CASSSRDFLTDTQYF.

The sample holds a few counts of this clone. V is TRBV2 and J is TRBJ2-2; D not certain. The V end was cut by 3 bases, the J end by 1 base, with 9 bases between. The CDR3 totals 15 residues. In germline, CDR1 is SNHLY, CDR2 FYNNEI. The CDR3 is CASSDPGLNTGELFF. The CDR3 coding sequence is TGTGCCAGCAGTGATCCCGGGTTGAACACCGGGGAGCTGTTTTTT.

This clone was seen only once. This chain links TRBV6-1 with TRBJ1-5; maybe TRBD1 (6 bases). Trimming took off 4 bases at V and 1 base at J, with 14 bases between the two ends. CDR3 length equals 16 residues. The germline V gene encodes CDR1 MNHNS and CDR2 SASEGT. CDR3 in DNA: TGTGCCAGCAGTGGGTGGGGCGGACAGAGCAATCAGCCCCAGCATTTT. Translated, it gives CASSGWGGQSNQPQHF.

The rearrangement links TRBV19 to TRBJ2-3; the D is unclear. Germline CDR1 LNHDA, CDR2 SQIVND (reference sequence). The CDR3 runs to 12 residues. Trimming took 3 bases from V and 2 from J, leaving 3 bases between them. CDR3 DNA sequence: TGTGCCAGTAGTATTCCCACAGATACGCAGTATTTT. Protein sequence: CASSIPTDTQYF.

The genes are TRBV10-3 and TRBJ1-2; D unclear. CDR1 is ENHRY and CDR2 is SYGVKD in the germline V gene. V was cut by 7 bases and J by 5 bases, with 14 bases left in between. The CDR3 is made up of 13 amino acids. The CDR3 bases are TGTGCCATCACCCCGAGCGCCAAATATGGCTACACCTTC. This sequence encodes CAITPSAKYGYTF.

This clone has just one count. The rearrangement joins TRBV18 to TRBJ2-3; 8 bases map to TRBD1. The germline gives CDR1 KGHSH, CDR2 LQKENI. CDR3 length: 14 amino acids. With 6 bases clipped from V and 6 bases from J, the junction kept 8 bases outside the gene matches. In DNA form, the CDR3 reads TGTGCCAGCTCCCCTAGACAGGGGTCGGATACGCAGTATTTT. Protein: CASSPRQGSDTQYF.

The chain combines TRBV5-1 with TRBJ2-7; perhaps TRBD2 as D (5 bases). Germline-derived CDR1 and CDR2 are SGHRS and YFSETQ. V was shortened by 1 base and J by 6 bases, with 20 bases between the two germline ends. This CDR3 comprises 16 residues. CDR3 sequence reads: CASSLSLRLQRAEQYF. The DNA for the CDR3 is TGCGCCAGCAGCTTGAGTCTTCGGCTACAGAGGGCCGAGCAGTACTTC.